The source of this T cell receptor (beta chain) is a study of blood T cell repertoires in COVID-19. Turning to the study itself: The samples span acute and convalescent COVID-19 from the United States, Italy and Spain. Sample material is recorded as cDNA or gDNA derived from T cells, B-cell-depleted T cells, or PBMCs.

The CDR3 length is 17 residues. Germline CDR1 SGHRS, CDR2 YFSETQ. Unmatched junction bases numbered 8, after V lost 4 bases and J lost 2 bases. This clone showed up just once. How the authors handled the data: Reference gene primer amplification in the assay estimated nucleated cell counts. Using immunoSEQ multiplex PCR, the repertoire was profiled, and TCRdb retains in-frame clones only, with some absent. V and J calls and clone size are given by that table; D and trimming were obtained from the DNA. The table includes tens of thousands of clones, 65% to 90% detected once. The sequenced sample consisted of peripheral blood. V and J are TRBV5-1 and TRBJ2-3; 12 nucleotides line up with TRBD2. The TCR comes from a human donor in a cohort sampled during active COVID-19. The CDR3 nucleotides are TGCGCCAGCAGCCGGACCTCTAGCGGGGGGGCCACAGATACGCAGTATTTT. Translation: CASSRTSSGGATDTQYF.